This T cell receptor (beta chain) was sequenced during a study of T cells in narcolepsy. The V gene lost 1 base and the J gene lost 8 bases, with 14 bases spanning the gap. The CDR3 covers 14 residues. Germline CDR1 reads LGHNA; CDR2 reads YNFKEQ. Sequencing was performed with immunoSEQ multiplex PCR; in TCRdb, only in-frame clones are kept and a portion is missing. The table records 25,000 or so clones, 65% to 90% of them present only once. The source of this sequence is a human donor in good health. The chain recombines TRBV4-2 with TRBJ1-1, with a weak D call TRBD1 (5 bases). What was sequenced was memory (CD45RA-) CD4+ T cells from blood. CDR3 in DNA: TGTGCCAGCAGCCAAGCCCGGGGGGGTGGGGAAGCTTTCTTT. Its translation: CASSQARGGGEAFF.